A single sample is the source of the 19 T cell receptor beta chains below, sequenced in a study of CXCR3-negative and CXCR3-positive naive CD8 T cells (dated by TCRdb to the late 2010s). Sequencer: NextSeq 550. The Human TCR Profiling Kit (MiLaboratory) was used to make UMI-labeled 5' RACE TRB cDNA libraries. With the reads reprocessed by TCRdb, a single entry stands for each CDR3 protein sequence and no DNA is reported. The table for this sample lists approximately 40,000 distinct CDR3 sequences. About 15% of the sample lies in the top ten. The sample was memory CD8+ T cells from blood. Sample cell subset or site, as interpreted from the label and publication: conventional CD8+ memory T cells (TMEM), sorted as controls. These receptor sequences come from a human donor in good health. Some clones in this sample may be carry-over from other donors' samples.

The chain joins TRBV20-1 to TRBJ2-1; TCRdb's assignment of TRBD2 cannot be checked, as there is no DNA. This CDR3 has 15 amino acids. Germline lookup yields CDR1 DFQATT and CDR2 SNEGSKA (reference sequence). CDR3 sequence reads: CSATYRLAGGNEQFF.

V usage is TRBV28 and J usage is TRBJ1-1; the D call of TRBD1 rests on TCRdb alone, since no DNA is present to check it. The CDR3 covers 13 residues. Germline loops: CDR1 MDHEN, CDR2 SYDVKM. This chain's CDR3 is CASSLGQITEAFF.

J is TRBJ2-5 and V is TRBV5-6. This CDR3 is 14 amino acids long. Germline lookup yields CDR1 SGHDT and CDR2 YYEEEE. The CDR3 here is CASSLDPAQETQYF.

The chain couples TRBV12-3 or TRBV12-4 to TRBJ2-6. The CDR3 has 14 residues. CDR3 sequence reads: CASSSYSGANVLTF.

This sequence joins TRBV9 and TRBJ2-3. CDR1 is SGDLS, CDR2 YYNGEE, per germline. This CDR3 is built from 15 residues. CDR3: CASSASIGGSDTQYF.

The chain combines TRBV7-9 with TRBJ2-1; TCRdb's D gene call, TRBD1, goes unchecked for lack of DNA. Germline CDR1 SEHNR, CDR2 FQNEAQ (reference sequence). CDR3 length: 17 residues. The CDR3 here is CASSPLTGGFSYNEQFF.

CDR3 sequence: CASSSQGAKDEQYF. This chain links TRBV14 with TRBJ2-7; TCRdb's D call of TRBD1 is untestable without DNA. Germline assignment: CDR1 SGHDN and CDR2 FVKESK. The CDR3 contains 14 residues. Full variable domain (outside the CDR3, taken from reference TRBV14 and TRBJ2-7): EAGVTQFPSHSVIEKGQTVTLRCDPISGHDNLYWYRRVMGKEIKFLLHFVKESKQDESGMPNNRFLAERTGGTYSTLKVQPAELEDSGVYFCASSSQGAKDEQYFGPGTRLTVT.

The J gene is TRBJ2-1, the V gene TRBV6-2 or TRBV6-3; TCRdb indicates TRBD1, and absent DNA this call remains unverified. The germline gives CDR1 MNHEY, CDR2 SVGEGT. The CDR3 covers 14 residues. The CDR3 sequence: CASSYSDRVDEQFF.

The rearrangement joins TRBV7-6 to TRBJ2-1; TCRdb's D call of TRBD1 is untestable without DNA. The CDR3 contains 16 residues. Per germline, CDR1 SGHVS and CDR2 FNYEAQ. The CDR3 sequence: CASSSGWGTGVNEQFF.

The genes are TRBV6-5 and TRBJ1-1; there is no DNA to check the TCRdb D call of TRBD1. This CDR3 comprises 12 residues. Germline CDR1 MNHEY, CDR2 SVGAGI. The CDR3 is CASSYTGTEAFF.

V is TRBV3-1 and J is TRBJ1-4; TCRdb lists TRBD1, though no DNA is available to test this call. The CDR3 is 19 amino acids. CDR1 and CDR2 from the germline V gene are LGHDT and YNNKEL (reference sequence). The CDR3 is CASSQGKSGQGGSNEKLFF. The full variable domain, in which reference TRBV3-1 and TRBJ1-4 provide the parts outside the CDR3, is DTAVSQTPKYLVTQMGNDKSIKCEQNLGHDTMYWYKQDSKKFLKIMFSYNNKELIINETVPNRFSPKSPDKAHLNLHINSLELGDSAVYFCASSQGKSGQGGSNEKLFFGSGTQLSVL.

The J gene is TRBJ2-5, the V gene TRBV20-1; without DNA, the TCRdb call of TRBD1 cannot be checked. Per germline, CDR1 DFQATT and CDR2 SNEGSKA (reference sequence). The CDR3 is 14 residues long. The chain's CDR3 is CSARDGGFRETQYF.

V gene TRBV20-1 combines with J gene TRBJ2-1; lacking DNA, the TRBD2 call made by TCRdb goes unchecked. This CDR3 spans 19 amino acids. Germline V gives CDR1 DFQATT, CDR2 SNEGSKA (reference sequence). This chain's CDR3 is CSASSPGGPSGLSYNEQFF.

This sequence joins TRBV10-3 and TRBJ2-1; absent DNA, TCRdb's TRBD1 call cannot be checked. This CDR3 spans 15 amino acids. Germline V gene lookup returns CDR1 ENHRY and CDR2 SYGVKD. The CDR3 region is CAISGVGVEDNEQFF.

The CDR3 loop is CASTHSVGTGELFF. J is TRBJ2-2 and V is TRBV6-5. This CDR3 spans 14 amino acids. Germline-derived CDR1 and CDR2 are MNHEY and SVGAGI.

J is TRBJ1-1 and V is TRBV20-1. Germline CDR1 DFQATT, CDR2 SNEGSKA (reference sequence). This CDR3 has 13 amino acids. The CDR3 here is CSARGGRETVAFF.

This chain uses TRBV2 with TRBJ2-4; TCRdb returns TRBD1, unconfirmable since there is no DNA. This CDR3 has 11 amino acids. Per germline, CDR1 SNHLY and CDR2 FYNNEI. The CDR3 here is CASSVPRAPFF.

The chain employs TRBV5-4 and TRBJ1-2; TCRdb's assignment of TRBD1 cannot be checked, as there is no DNA. This CDR3 has 13 residues. CDR1 is SGHNT and CDR2 is YYREEE in the germline V gene (reference sequence). The CDR3 here is CASSDRGNYGYTF.

The chain couples TRBV29-1 to TRBJ1-1. The CDR3 has 11 residues. Germline V CDR1 and CDR2: SQVTM, ANQGSEA. CDR3 sequence reads: CSVPGNTEAFF. The complete variable domain, with remaining parts taken from reference TRBV29-1 and TRBJ1-1, reads SAVISQKPSRDICQRGTSLTIQCQVDSQVTMMFWYRQQPGQSLTLIATANQGSEATYESGFVIDKFPISRPNLTFSTLTVSNMSPEDSSIYLCSVPGNTEAFFGQGTRLTVV.